The table lists the clone carrying this T cell receptor beta chain with a few counts. This specimen belongs to a study of T cell repertoires in cytomegalovirus infection. V lost 8 bases and J 2 bases, leaving 13 bases between the germline ends. The germline CDR1 and CDR2 sequences are MDHEN and SYDVKM. This CDR3 region has 14 residues. Via MiXCR, TCRdb re-called the reads, giving one row per CDR3 protein. Among 510,000 or so distinct CDR3 sequences, more than 20% were seen once, and the ten largest hold roughly 13%. The sample was PBMCs. This TCR came from a human donor in good health (CMV status not recorded). Some clones in this sample may be carry-over from other donors' samples. The rearrangement links TRBV28 to TRBJ2-1; possible D gene TRBD1, 5 bases. CDR3 in amino acids: CASEDSTTYNEQFF. The CDR3 DNA sequence: TGTGCCAGCGAAGACAGTACGACCTACAATGAGCAGTTCTTC.